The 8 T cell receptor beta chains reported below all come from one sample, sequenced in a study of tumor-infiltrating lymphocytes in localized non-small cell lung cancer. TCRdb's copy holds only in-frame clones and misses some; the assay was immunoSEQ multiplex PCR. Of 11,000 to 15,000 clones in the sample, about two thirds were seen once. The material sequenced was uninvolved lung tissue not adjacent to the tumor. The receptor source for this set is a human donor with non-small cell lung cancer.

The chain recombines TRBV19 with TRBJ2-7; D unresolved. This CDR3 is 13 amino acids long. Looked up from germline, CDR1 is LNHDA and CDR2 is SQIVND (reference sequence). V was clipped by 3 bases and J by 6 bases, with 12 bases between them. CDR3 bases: TGTGCCAGTAGTATCGGGTCCCTGGGCGAGCAGTACTTC. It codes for CASSIGSLGEQYF.

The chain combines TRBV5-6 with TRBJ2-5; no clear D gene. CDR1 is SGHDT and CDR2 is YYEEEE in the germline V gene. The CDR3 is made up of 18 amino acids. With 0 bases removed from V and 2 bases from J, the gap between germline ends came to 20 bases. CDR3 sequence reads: CASSLGGAPRVIQETQYF. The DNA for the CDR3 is TGTGCCAGCAGCTTGGGAGGAGCCCCAAGAGTAATTCAAGAGACCCAGTACTTC.

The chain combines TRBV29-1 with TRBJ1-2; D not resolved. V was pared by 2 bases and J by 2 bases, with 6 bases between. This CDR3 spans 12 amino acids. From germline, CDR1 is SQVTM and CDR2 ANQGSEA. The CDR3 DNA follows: TGCAGCGTTGAAAGGGAAAACTATGGCTACACCTTC. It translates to CSVERENYGYTF.

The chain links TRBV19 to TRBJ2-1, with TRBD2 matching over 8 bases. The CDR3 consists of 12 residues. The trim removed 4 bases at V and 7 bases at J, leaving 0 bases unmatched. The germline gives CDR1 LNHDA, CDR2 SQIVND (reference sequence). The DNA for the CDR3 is TGTGCCAGTAGTAAGCGGGAGAATGAGCAGTTCTTC. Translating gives CASSKRENEQFF.

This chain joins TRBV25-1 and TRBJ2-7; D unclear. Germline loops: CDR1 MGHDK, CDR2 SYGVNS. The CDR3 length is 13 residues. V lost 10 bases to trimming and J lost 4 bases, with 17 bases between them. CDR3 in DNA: TGTGCCACAAAGGGCTACAGCTTGTACGAGCAGTACTTC. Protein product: CATKGYSLYEQYF.

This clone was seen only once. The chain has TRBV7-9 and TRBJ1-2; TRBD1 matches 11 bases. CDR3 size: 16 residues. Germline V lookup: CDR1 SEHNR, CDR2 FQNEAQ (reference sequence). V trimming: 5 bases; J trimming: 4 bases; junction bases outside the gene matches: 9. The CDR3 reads CASSIRTGQGAYGYTF. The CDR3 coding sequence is TGTGCCAGCAGCATACGAACCGGACAGGGGGCCTATGGCTACACCTTC.

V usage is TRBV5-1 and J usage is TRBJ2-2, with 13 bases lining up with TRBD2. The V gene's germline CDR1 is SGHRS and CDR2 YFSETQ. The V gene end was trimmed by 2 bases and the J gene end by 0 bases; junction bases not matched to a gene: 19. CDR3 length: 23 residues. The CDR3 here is CASSLVPYDGGLAGSTNTGELFF. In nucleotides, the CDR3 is TGCGCCAGCAGCTTAGTCCCTTACGACGGGGGACTAGCGGGGTCAACGAACACCGGGGAGCTGTTTTTT.

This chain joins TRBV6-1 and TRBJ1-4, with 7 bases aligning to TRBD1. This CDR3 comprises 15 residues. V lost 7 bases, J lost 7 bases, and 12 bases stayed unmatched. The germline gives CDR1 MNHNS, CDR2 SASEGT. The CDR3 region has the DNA TGTGCCAGCAACGAACAGGGGTTAAATAGTGAAAAACTGTTTTTT. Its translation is CASNEQGLNSEKLFF.